The entry that follows covers one T cell receptor (beta chain) sequence. Since a much larger clone is just one base distant, this may be a read error. The data stem from a study of glioma-infiltrating T cells. This CDR3 has 15 amino acids. Germline V gives CDR1 SNHLY, CDR2 FYNNEI. Trimming left V 7 bases short and J 1 base short, with 16 bases between. Amplification of TCR alpha and beta CDR3 regions from RNA used iRepertoire nested multiplex PCR. TCRdb recomputed calls from the multiplex PCR reads with MiXCR, one row per CDR3 protein. In the table there are more than 100,000 distinct CDR3 sequences, about 30% of which are singletons.

Sequenced input: glioma tissue, nonneoplastic brain tissue, or PBMCs (not recorded which). The sequence came from a human donor with low-grade glioma or glioblastoma, undergoing nonglioma brain surgery, or in good health (not recorded which). The genes are TRBV2 and TRBJ1-1; no clear D gene. The CDR3 bases are TGTGCCAGCATGAGCCAGTCGACTGCGAACACTGAAGCTTTCTTT. Protein: CASMSQSTANTEAFF.